This is a list of T cell receptor beta chains from one sample in a study of blood T cell repertoires in COVID-19. TCRdb keeps only in-frame clones here, not all; method: immunoSEQ multiplex PCR. The sample shows 150,000 or so clones, 80% to 95% of them seen only once. The sequenced sample was peripheral blood. These receptors were obtained from a woman in her 50s with acute or convalescent COVID-19. The CDR3 runs from the conserved cysteine through the conserved F or W. D genes are given only for firm matches. Clone size is stated in some rows and not others, as once, few, many or a class when expanded.

abundance	d_gene	j_gene	v_gene	CDR3nt	CDR3aa
once	TRBD1	TRBJ1-2	TRBV11-2	TGTGCCAGCAGCTCGGGACAGACTCTTAACTATGGCTACACCTTC	CASSSGQTLNYGYTF
NA	NA	TRBJ2-1	TRBV30	TGTGCCTGGAGTGGGCCATCCCCCAATGAGCAGTTCTTC	CAWSGPSPNEQFF
once	TRBD1	TRBJ1-2	TRBV18	TGTGCCAGCTCTCGGACAGGATCTTTGGGCTACACCTTC	CASSRTGSLGYTF
once	TRBD1	TRBJ2-5	TRBV5-6	TGTGCCAGCAGCTCGGGACAGGGAATAGAGACCCAGTACTTC	CASSSGQGIETQYF
NA	NA	TRBJ1-1	TRBV12-5	TGTGCTAGTGGTTTGGTACTGGACACTGAAGCTTTCTTT	CASGLVLDTEAFF
NA	NA	TRBJ2-2	TRBV5-6	TGTGCCAGCAGCTCCCTGCTGAGAGGAGCGGACAACACCGGGGAGCTGTTTTTT	CASSSLLRGADNTGELFF
NA	NA	TRBJ1-1	TRBV12-5	TGTGCTAGTGGTTTGTATCCTGAAGCTTTCTTT	CASGLYPEAFF
NA	NA	TRBJ2-7	TRBV5-4	TGTGCCAGCAGCTTGGGACAGTACCCCTGGAAGCAGTACTTC	CASSLGQYPWKQYF
NA	TRBD1	TRBJ2-2	TRBV19	TGTGCCAGCGCTTTGACAGGGGCGAACACCGGGGAGCTGTTTTTT	CASALTGANTGELFF
NA	NA	TRBJ1-2	TRBV7-2	TGTGCCAGCAGCGCCTCCGGGACAATTTTCTATGGCTACACCTTC	CASSASGTIFYGYTF
once	NA	TRBJ1-2	TRBV5-4	TGTGCCAGCACTCGGGGGGGAACCAACTATGGCTACACCTTC	CASTRGGTNYGYTF
NA	NA	TRBJ1-5	TRBV7-8	TGTGCCAGCAGCTTAGGACCATCGGGGGGCTTAAGCAATCAGCCCCAGCATTTT	CASSLGPSGGLSNQPQHF
few	NA	TRBJ1-1	TRBV7-9	TGTGCCAGCAGCTTAGAGGGGGTAGAGGCCACTGAAGCTTTCTTT	CASSLEGVEATEAFF
NA	TRBD1	TRBJ1-5	TRBV27	TGTGCCAGCAGTTTATCCGCAGGGGGCAGCGGGCAGCCCCAGCATTTT	CASSLSAGGSGQPQHF
NA	TRBD2	TRBJ2-3	TRBV5-1	TGCGCCAGCAGCTTGGGGCGGGGGGGCACAGATACGCAGTATTTT	CASSLGRGGTDTQYF
NA	NA	TRBJ1-2	TRBV11-3	TGTGCCAGCAGCTTTTCGGAGCCGGGTATCTATGGCTACACCTTC	CASSFSEPGIYGYTF
NA	NA	TRBJ1-1	TRBV19	TGTGCCAGTACCCGGACAACCCTGAACACTGAAGCTTTCTTT	CASTRTTLNTEAFF
NA	TRBD2	TRBJ2-2	TRBV7-3	TGTGCCAGCAGCTTAGCGGGAGAGAGGACCGGGGAGCTGTTTTTT	CASSLAGERTGELFF
NA	NA	TRBJ1-5	TRBV5-6	TGTGCCAGCAGCTTGGCGGGGGGTAGCAATCAGCCCCAGCATTTT	CASSLAGGSNQPQHF
few	TRBD1	TRBJ2-1	TRBV19	TGTGCCAGTAGCTCAAGGACAGGGTCGAATGAGCAGTTCTTC	CASSSRTGSNEQFF
NA	NA	TRBJ1-1	TRBV14	TGTGCCAGCAGCCCCACGGGGGGCCTCATGAACACTGAAGCTTTCTTT	CASSPTGGLMNTEAFF
NA	NA	TRBJ1-1	TRBV19	TGTGCCAGTAGTATCACCGGGGTCGGGACTGAAGCTTTCTTT	CASSITGVGTEAFF